What follows are 5 T cell receptor beta chains derived from one specimen sequenced in a study of T-cell reconstitution after alpha-beta-depleted transplantation in children. Construction of the TCRbeta library involved unique molecular identifiers. TCRdb passed the PCR reads through MiXCR, listing each CDR3 protein once. The profile covers about 690,000 distinct CDR3 sequences, with approximately 17% appearing a single time and under 1.2% taken by the ten largest. The starting material was PBMCs from the stem cell graft donor, obtained from the stem cell graft. The receptors were sampled from a human donor who donated a stem cell graft to a child with acute myeloid leukemia.

V gene TRBV10-3 combines with J gene TRBJ2-7; D is ambiguous. The germline CDR1 and CDR2 sequences are ENHRY and SYGVKD. Trimming took 2 bases from V and 0 from J, leaving 5 bases between them. The CDR3 sequence is 13 residues long. The CDR3 DNA reads as TGTGCCATCAGTGAGACGGTCTCCTACGAGCAGTACTTC. Residues: CAISETVSYEQYF.

This clonotype was seen a few times. The chain's CDR3 is CASRQGAIHERYEQYV. The CDR3 bases are TGTGCCAGTAGACAGGGGGCTATACACGAGCGCTACGAGCAGTACGTC. This chain joins TRBV21-1 and TRBJ2-7; the DNA was not used to check the table's D call, TRBD1. TRBV21-1 is deemed a pseudogene. This CDR3 has 16 amino acids.

V and J are TRBV5-6 and TRBJ2-2; D is unclear. The CDR3 spans 13 residues. The germline CDR1 and CDR2 sequences are SGHDT and YYEEEE. The V and J ends lost 5 bases and 7 bases respectively, with 12 bases between them. CDR3 sequence reads: CASSWGTGGELFF. CDR3 nucleotides: TGTGCCAGCAGTTGGGGAACGGGCGGGGAGCTGTTTTTT.

This clonotype was counted many times. This chain links TRBV20-1 with TRBJ2-5; no clear D. Trimming took off 0 bases at V and 3 bases at J, with 11 bases between the two ends. The CDR3 contains 14 residues. Germline loops: CDR1 DFQATT, CDR2 SNEGSKA (reference sequence). The CDR3 DNA reads TGCAGTGCTAGAGATGGCGCCCGTAAAGAGACCCAGTACTTC. As protein: CSARDGARKETQYF.

This clonotype has only a few counts. V usage is TRBV19 and J usage is TRBJ1-6; D may be TRBD1 (5 bases). The CDR3 spans 10 residues. The germline V gene has CDR1 LNHDA and CDR2 SQIVND (reference sequence). With 8 bases removed from V and 9 bases from J, the gap between germline ends came to 5 bases. Written as DNA, the CDR3 is TGTGCCAGTGGGGGTTCACCCCTCCACTTT. Translated: CASGGSPLHF.